A selection of T cell receptor beta chains follows, all from one sample in a study of cytomegalovirus exposure and HLA in healthy donors. Repertoires were generated with immunoSEQ multiplex PCR, while TCRdb's copy carries only in-frame clones and drops some. There are 200,000 or so clones in the sample; more than 65% occur only once, and 0.63% lies in the top ten. The sample comprised PBMCs. The receptors derive from a young man in good health and CMV-seronegative. CDR3s include the opening cysteine and the closing phenylalanine or tryptophan. A D gene is named only where the DNA matches it firmly. The listing skips clone size in some rows; elsewhere it reads once, few, many or a size class.

>once|TRBV6-6|TRBJ2-6|NA
TGTGCCAGCAGTTACTCAGGCGGTCAAGGGGCCAACGTCCTGACTTTC
CASSYSGGQGANVLTF
>NA|TRBV16|TRBJ1-2|NA
TGTGCCAGCAGCCCGACAGGAACGTTCTATGGCTACACCTTC
CASSPTGTFYGYTF
>NA|TRBV20-1|TRBJ2-1|NA
TGCAGTGCTAGTTATGAGGATGAGCAGTTCTTC
CSASYEDEQFF
>NA|TRBV2|TRBJ2-1|NA
TGTGCCAGCGGTGAAACCCTTGCGGTTGAGCAGTTCTTC
CASGETLAVEQFF
>NA|TRBV10-3|TRBJ2-7|NA
TGTGCCATAGCATCCCGACAGGCCTACGAGCAGTACTTC
CAIASRQAYEQYF
>NA|TRBV14|TRBJ2-7|NA
TGTGCCAGCAGCCAATTGACACCACCCTACGAGCAGTACTTC
CASSQLTPPYEQYF
>NA|TRBV6-4|TRBJ2-3|TRBD2
TGTGCCAGCAGTGACTCGACTAGCGGGAGTGGCACAGATACGCAGTATTTT
CASSDSTSGSGTDTQYF
>NA|TRBV27|TRBJ1-1|TRBD1
TGTGCCAGCAGTTCGTGGACAGGGGCCGTCACTGAAGCTTTCTTT
CASSSWTGAVTEAFF
>NA|TRBV7-9|TRBJ2-1|TRBD1
TGTGCCAGCAGCTCGTCAGGAGGGACAGGGATCCTCTACAATGAGCAGTTCTTC
CASSSSGGTGILYNEQFF
>NA|TRBV6-5|TRBJ1-2|NA
TGTGCCAGCTCGAGTGGTGGTGGCTACACCTTC
CASSSGGGYTF
>NA|TRBV4-2|TRBJ2-7|NA
TGTGCCAGCAGCCAAGAATCCGTGGGACACATACTTTCCTACGAGCAGTACTTC
CASSQESVGHILSYEQYF
>NA|TRBV2|TRBJ2-2|TRBD2
TGTGCCAGCAGTCCTCCTAGCGGGAAGAACACCGGGGAGCTGTTTTTT
CASSPPSGKNTGELFF
>once|TRBV5-6|TRBJ2-7|TRBD1
TGTGCCAGCAGCTTTAGTCCACAGGGGCGCAGCTACGAGCAGTACTTC
CASSFSPQGRSYEQYF
>NA|TRBV9|TRBJ1-5|TRBD1
TGTGCCAGTGGGACAGGCTATAGCAATCAGCCCCAGCATTTT
CASGTGYSNQPQHF
>NA|TRBV4-2|TRBJ2-7|TRBD2
TGTGCCAGCAGCCAGGGGACTAGCGGGCTTTCCTACGAGCAGTACTTC
CASSQGTSGLSYEQYF
>NA|TRBV27|TRBJ2-3|TRBD1
TGTGCCAGCACCTTCCAGGGGGCGCGCACAGATACGCAGTATTTT
CASTFQGARTDTQYF
>once|TRBV6-5|TRBJ1-5|TRBD1
TGTGCCAGCAGTTACTCAGGAGGACAGGGGTTTCAGCCCCAGCATTTT
CASSYSGGQGFQPQHF
>NA|TRBV30|TRBJ1-1|NA
TGTGCCTGGAGTGTACAGGGACCTGAAGCTTTCTTT
CAWSVQGPEAFF
>NA|TRBV5-1|TRBJ1-2|TRBD1
TGCGCCAGCAGCTTGGAACAGGGGCGGTATGGCTACACCTTC
CASSLEQGRYGYTF
>NA|TRBV5-8|TRBJ2-5|TRBD1
TGTGCCAGCAGCCCCGGGGACAGGGGATTAGAGACCCAGTACTTC
CASSPGDRGLETQYF
>NA|TRBV13|TRBJ2-3|TRBD2
TGTGCCAGCAGCCTGCTAGCGGGAGGCACAGATACGCAGTATTTT
CASSLLAGGTDTQYF
>few|TRBV19|TRBJ2-1|NA
TGTGCCAGTAGTATACTGGTGATAATCGGTATCAATGAGCAGTTCTTC
CASSILVIIGINEQFF
>NA|TRBV4-1|TRBJ1-2|NA
TGCGCCAGCAGCCAAGTTGGCAGGTTGTCCTATGGCTACACCTTC
CASSQVGRLSYGYTF
>NA|TRBV6-5|TRBJ1-4|NA
TGTGCCAGCAGTAGGACAGCCTCAACTAATGAAAAACTGTTTTTT
CASSRTASTNEKLFF
>NA|TRBV5-8|TRBJ1-5|NA
TGTGCCAGCAGCTTGGACAGGGGCAATCAGCCCCAGCATTTT
CASSLDRGNQPQHF
>NA|TRBV10-1|TRBJ1-1|TRBD1
TGCGCCAGCAACCAGGGGGGTGACATTACTGAAGCTTTCTTT
CASNQGGDITEAFF
>NA|TRBV6-5|TRBJ2-5|NA
TGTGCCAGCACTCAGCGGGAGACCCAGTACTTC
CASTQRETQYF
>NA|TRBV28|TRBJ2-2|NA
TGTGCCAGCAGTTTATTGCCAGGGATGGACACCGGGGAGCTGTTTTTT
CASSLLPGMDTGELFF
>NA|TRBV12-2|TRBJ1-1|NA
TGTGCAAGTCGCTTAGTACAACAGGGTGGCCTTGGGGTCACTGAAGCTTTCTTT
CASRLVQQGGLGVTEAFF
>once|TRBV19|TRBJ2-3|NA
TGTGCCAGCCAACCCCAGGGATTCACAGATACGCAGTATTTT
CASQPQGFTDTQYF
>NA|TRBV4-1|TRBJ2-7|TRBD1
TGCGCCAGCAGCCAACACAGGGGGCGTCCCTACGAGCAGTACTTC
CASSQHRGRPYEQYF
>NA|TRBV6-4|TRBJ2-1|NA
TGTGCCAGCAGTGACTCCTTCAGGGTCAATGAGCAGTTCTTC
CASSDSFRVNEQFF